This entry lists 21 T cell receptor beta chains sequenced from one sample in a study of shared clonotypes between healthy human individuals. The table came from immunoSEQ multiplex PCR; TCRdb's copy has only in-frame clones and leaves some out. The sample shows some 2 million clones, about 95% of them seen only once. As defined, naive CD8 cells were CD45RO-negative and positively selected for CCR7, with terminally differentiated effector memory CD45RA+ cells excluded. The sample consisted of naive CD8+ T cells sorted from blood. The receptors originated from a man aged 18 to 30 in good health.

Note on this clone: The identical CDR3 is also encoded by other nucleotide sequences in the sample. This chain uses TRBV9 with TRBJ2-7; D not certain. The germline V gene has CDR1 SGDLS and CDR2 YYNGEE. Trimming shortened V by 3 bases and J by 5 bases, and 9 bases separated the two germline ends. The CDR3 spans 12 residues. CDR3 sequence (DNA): TGTGCCAGCAGCGCAGACCTTGACGAGCAGTACTTC. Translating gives CASSADLDEQYF.

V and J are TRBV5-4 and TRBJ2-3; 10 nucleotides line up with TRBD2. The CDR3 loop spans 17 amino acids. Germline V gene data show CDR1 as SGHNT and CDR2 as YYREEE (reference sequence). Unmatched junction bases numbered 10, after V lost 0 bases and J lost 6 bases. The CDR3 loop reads CASSLGYSSGSSDTQYF. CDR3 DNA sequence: TGTGCCAGCAGCTTGGGATACTCTAGCGGGAGCTCGGATACGCAGTATTTT. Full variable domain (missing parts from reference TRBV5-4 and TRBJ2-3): ETGVTQSPTHLIKTRGQQVTLRCSSQSGHNTVSWYQQALGQGPQFIFQYYREEENGRGNFPPRFSGLQFPNYSSELNVNALELDDSALYLCASSLGYSSGSSDTQYFGPGTRLTVL.

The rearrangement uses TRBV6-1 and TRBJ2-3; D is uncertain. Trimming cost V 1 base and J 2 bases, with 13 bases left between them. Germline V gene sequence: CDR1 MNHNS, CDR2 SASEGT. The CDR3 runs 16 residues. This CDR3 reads CASSEEIGRLTDTQYF. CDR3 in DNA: TGTGCCAGCAGTGAAGAGATAGGCCGACTCACAGATACGCAGTATTTT.

The CDR3 loop is CASSLAGRTARYEQYF. The CDR3 nucleotides are TGCGCCAGCAGCTTGGCGGGCCGCACTGCCCGCTACGAGCAGTACTTC. The chain employs TRBV5-1 and TRBJ2-7; D call uncertain. Between the trimmed V and J ends, which lost 0 bases and 3 bases, there was a span of 16 bases. Germline CDR1 is SGHRS and CDR2 is YFSETQ. This CDR3 comprises 16 residues.

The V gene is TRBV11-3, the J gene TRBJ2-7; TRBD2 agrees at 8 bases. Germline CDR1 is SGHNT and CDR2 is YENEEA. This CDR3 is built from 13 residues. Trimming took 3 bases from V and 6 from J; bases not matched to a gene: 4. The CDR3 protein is CASSLETSAEQYF. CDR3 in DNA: TGTGCCAGCAGCTTGGAGACTAGCGCCGAGCAGTACTTC.

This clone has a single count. The chain's CDR3 is CASSMGTGGLAGASYEQYF. In nucleotides, the CDR3 is TGTGCCAGTAGTATGGGTACAGGGGGATTAGCGGGAGCGTCCTACGAGCAGTACTTC. The rearrangement uses TRBV19 and TRBJ2-7, with D possibly being TRBD2 (9 bases). Deletions cut 3 bases from V and 1 base from J, with 25 bases between. Germline V lookup: CDR1 LNHDA, CDR2 SQIVND (reference sequence). CDR3 length: 19 amino acids.

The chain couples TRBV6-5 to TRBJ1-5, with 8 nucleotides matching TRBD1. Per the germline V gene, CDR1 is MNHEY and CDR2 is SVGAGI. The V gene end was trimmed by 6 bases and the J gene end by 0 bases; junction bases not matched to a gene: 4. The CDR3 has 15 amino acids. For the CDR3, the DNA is TGTGCCAGCAGCACCGGACAGGGTAGCAATCAGCCCCAGCATTTT. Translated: CASSTGQGSNQPQHF.

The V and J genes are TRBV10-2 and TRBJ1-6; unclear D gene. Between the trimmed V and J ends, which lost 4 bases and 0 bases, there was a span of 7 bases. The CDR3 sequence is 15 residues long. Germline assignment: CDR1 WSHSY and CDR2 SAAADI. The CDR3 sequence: CASSVESSYNSPLHF. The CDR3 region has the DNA TGCGCCAGCAGTGTTGAGAGCTCCTATAATTCACCCCTCCACTTT.

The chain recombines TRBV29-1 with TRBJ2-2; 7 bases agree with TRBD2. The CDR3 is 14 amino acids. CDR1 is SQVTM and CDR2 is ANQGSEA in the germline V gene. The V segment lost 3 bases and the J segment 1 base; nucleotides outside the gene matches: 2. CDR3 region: CSVDGGGNTGELFF. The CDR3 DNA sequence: TGCAGCGTTGATGGCGGGGGGAACACCGGGGAGCTGTTTTTT.

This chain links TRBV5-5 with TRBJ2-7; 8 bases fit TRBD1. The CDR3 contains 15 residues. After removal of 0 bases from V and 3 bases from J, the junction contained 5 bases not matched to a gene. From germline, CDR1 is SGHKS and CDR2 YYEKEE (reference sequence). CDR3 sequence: CASSLDATGVYEQYF. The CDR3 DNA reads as TGTGCCAGCAGCTTGGATGCGACAGGGGTCTACGAGCAGTACTTC.

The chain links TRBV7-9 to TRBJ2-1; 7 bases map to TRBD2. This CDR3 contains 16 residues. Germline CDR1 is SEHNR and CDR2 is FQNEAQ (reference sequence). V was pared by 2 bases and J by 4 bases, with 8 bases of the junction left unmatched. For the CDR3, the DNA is TGTGCCAGCAGCTTACATGCTAGCGGAGATTACAATGAGCAGTTCTTC. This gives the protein CASSLHASGDYNEQFF.

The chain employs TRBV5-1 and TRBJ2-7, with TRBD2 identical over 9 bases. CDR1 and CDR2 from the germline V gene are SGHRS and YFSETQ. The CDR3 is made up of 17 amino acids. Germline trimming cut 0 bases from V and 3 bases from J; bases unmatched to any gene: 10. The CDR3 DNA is TGCGCCAGCAGCTTGGCCGAAGTAGCGGGAGTTTTCTACGAGCAGTACTTC. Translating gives CASSLAEVAGVFYEQYF.

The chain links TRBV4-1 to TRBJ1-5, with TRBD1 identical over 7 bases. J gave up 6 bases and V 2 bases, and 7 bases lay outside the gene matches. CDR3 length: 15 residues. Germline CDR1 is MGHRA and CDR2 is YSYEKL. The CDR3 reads CASSQLTGVVQPQHF. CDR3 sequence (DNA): TGCGCCAGCAGCCAACTTACAGGGGTGGTTCAGCCCCAGCATTTT.

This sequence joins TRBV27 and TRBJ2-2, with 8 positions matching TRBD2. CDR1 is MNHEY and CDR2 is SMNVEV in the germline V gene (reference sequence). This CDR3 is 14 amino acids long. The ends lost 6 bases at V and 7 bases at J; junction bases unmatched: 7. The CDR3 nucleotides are TGTGCCAGCAGACCGGGGGGGGTCGTCGGGGAGCTGTTTTTT. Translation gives CASRPGGVVGELFF.

The chain's CDR3 is CASSPAPGPNQPQHF. The CDR3 DNA is TGTGCCAGCAGTCCCGCACCGGGGCCGAATCAGCCCCAGCATTTT. The chain uses TRBV27 and TRBJ1-5, with a weak D call TRBD1 (5 bases). V was clipped by 5 bases and J by 4 bases, with 15 bases between them. The CDR3 consists of 15 residues. Germline-derived CDR1 and CDR2 are MNHEY and SMNVEV (reference sequence).

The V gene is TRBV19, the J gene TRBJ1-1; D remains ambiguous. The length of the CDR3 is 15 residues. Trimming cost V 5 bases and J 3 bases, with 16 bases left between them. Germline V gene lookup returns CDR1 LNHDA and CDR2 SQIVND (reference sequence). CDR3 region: CASSWAPGWDTEAFF. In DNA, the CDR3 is TGTGCCAGTAGTTGGGCCCCGGGATGGGACACTGAAGCTTTCTTT.

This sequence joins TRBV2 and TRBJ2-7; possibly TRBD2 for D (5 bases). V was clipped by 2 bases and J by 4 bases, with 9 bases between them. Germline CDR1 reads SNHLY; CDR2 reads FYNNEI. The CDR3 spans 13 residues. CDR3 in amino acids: CASSETREYEQYF. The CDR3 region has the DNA TGTGCCAGCAGTGAAACTAGAGAATACGAGCAGTACTTC.

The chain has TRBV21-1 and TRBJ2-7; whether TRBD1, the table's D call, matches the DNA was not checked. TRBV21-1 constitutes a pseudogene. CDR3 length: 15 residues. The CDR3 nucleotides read TGTGCCAGCAGGGGGACAGCCTTATATCGGTACGAGCAGTACTTC. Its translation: CASRGTALYRYEQYF.

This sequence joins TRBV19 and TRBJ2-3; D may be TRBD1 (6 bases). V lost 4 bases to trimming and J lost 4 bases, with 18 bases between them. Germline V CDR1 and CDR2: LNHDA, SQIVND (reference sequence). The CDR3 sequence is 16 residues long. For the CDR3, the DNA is TGTGCCAGTAGTAGCCGGGACAACCCCGGCCCAGATACGCAGTATTTT. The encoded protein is CASSSRDNPGPDTQYF.

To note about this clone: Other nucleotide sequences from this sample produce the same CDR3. The CDR3 DNA is TGTGCCAGCAGCTTAGGGGAGGGGCCAGGAAACACCATATATTTT. Translated: CASSLGEGPGNTIYF. J is TRBJ1-3 and V is TRBV13, with D possibly matching TRBD1 (5 bases). Trimming removed 0 bases at V and 4 bases at J, with 10 bases between. The CDR3 totals 15 residues. CDR1 and CDR2 from the germline V gene are PRHDT and FYEKMQ (reference sequence).

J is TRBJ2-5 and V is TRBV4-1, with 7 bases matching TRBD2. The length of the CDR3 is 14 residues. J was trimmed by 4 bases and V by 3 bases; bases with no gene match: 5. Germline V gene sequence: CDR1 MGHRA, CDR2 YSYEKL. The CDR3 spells CASSHAGEGETQYF. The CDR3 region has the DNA TGCGCCAGCAGCCACGCGGGGGAAGGAGAGACCCAGTACTTC.